This T cell receptor (beta chain) was recorded in a study of blood T cell repertoires in COVID-19. Study information: Acute and convalescent COVID-19 specimens originated in the United States, Italy and Spain. T cells, B-cell-depleted T cells, or PBMCs provided the cDNA or gDNA that served as material.

In the authors' methods: Counts of nucleated cells, estimated from reference gene primer amplification, were obtained. TCRdb's table, derived via immunoSEQ multiplex PCR, lists solely in-frame clones and lacks some. From that table come the V and J calls and clone size; the DNA was used to work out D and trimming. Of 180,000 or so clones listed, over 75% are singletons. The length of the CDR3 is 16 residues. Trimming pared 4 bases from V and 1 base from J, leaving 17 bases between. Germline CDR1 reads SGHNT; CDR2 reads YYREEE (reference sequence). Sequencing was performed on peripheral blood. The clonotype comes from a woman over 75 with acute or convalescent COVID-19. The chain joins TRBV5-4 to TRBJ2-5; D might be TRBD2 (7 bases). The CDR3 here is CASSQPGGGPQETQYF. As DNA, the CDR3 is TGTGCCAGCAGCCAACCGGGGGGCGGCCCCCAAGAGACCCAGTACTTC.